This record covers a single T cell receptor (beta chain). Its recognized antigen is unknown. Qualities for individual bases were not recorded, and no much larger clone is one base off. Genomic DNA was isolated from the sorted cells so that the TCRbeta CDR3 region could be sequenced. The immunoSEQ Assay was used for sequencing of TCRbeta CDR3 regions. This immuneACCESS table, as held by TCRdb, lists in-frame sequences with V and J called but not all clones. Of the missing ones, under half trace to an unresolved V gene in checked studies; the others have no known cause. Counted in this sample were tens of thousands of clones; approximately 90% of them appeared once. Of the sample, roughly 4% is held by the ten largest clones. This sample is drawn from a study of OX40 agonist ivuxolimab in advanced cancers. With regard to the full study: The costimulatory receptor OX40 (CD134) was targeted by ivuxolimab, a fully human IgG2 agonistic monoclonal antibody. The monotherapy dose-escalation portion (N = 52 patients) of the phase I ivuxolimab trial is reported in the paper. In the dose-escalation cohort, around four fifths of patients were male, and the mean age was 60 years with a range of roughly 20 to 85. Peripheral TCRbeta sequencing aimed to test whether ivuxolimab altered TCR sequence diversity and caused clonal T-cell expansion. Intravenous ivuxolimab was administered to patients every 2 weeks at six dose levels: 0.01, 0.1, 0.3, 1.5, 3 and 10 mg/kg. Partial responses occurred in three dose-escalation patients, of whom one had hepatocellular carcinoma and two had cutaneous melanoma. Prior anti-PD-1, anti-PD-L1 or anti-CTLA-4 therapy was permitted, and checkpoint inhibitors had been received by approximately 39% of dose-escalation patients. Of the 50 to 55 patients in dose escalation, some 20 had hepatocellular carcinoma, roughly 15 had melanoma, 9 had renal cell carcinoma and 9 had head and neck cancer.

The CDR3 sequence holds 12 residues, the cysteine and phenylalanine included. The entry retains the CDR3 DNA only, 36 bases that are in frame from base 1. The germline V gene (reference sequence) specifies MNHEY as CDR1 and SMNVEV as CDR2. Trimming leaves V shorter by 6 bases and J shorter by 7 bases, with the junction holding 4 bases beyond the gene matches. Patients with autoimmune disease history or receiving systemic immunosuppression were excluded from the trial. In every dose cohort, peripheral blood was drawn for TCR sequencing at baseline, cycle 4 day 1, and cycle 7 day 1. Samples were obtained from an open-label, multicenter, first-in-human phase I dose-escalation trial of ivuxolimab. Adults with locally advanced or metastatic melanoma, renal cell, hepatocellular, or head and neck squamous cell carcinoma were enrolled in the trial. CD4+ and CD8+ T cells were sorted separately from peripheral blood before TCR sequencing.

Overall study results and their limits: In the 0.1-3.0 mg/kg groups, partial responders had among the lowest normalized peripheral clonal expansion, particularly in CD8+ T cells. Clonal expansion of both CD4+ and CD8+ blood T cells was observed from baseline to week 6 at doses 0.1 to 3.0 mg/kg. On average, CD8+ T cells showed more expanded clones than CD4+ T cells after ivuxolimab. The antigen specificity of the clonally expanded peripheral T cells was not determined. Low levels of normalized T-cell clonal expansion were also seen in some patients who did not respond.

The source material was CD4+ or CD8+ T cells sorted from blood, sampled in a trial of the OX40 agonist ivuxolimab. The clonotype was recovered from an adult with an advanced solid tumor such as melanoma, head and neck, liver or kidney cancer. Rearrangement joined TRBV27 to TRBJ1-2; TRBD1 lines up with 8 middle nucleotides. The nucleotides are TGTGCCAGCAGGGACAGGGTCGGTGGCTACACCTTC. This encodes CASRDRVGGYTF.